This entry concerns a single T cell receptor (beta chain). This clone was picked up one time. Its binding antigen is unknown. Base qualities are not provided; no much larger clone lies one nucleotide away. In the paper's terms, the time point label means: baseline before first vaccination. Vaccinee samples came from UK trials COV001 and COV002, including a single-blind randomized controlled phase 2/3 trial of AZD1222 (ChAdOx1 nCoV-19) in healthy adults. For TCRbeta chain sequencing, PBMC samples from trial participants were taken at day 0 and at day 28 after the second dose. This sample is part of a study of T cell responses to AZD1222 COVID-19 vaccine (dated by TCRdb to about 2021). Notes on the research overall: Because spike-specific TCR depth and breadth did not differ between the two schedules, AZD1222 recipients who got a second dose at roughly 4 weeks were pooled with those who got a second dose at roughly 12 weeks. TCR sequencing was performed for 230 to 250 trial participants, of whom roughly 200 were given two doses of AZD1222 and some 25 were given two doses of MenACWY control vaccine. Trial participants were enrolled by age into 18-55, 56-69 and 70-plus year subgroups, with roughly 160, 29 and 62 TCR-sequenced participants respectively.

The CDR3 regions of human TCRbeta chains were analyzed by immunosequencing. As for how the authors treated the data: TCRs in the repertoires were matched against a reference library of SARS-CoV-2-specific TCRs that had been generated with the MIRA antigen-specificity platform. Breadth meant the fraction of unique TCRs that were SARS-CoV-2-associated, whereas depth meant the fraction of total T cells that were SARS-CoV-2-associated. Using the MIRA data, each spike-specific TCR was mapped to the spike region that the TCR reacts to and placed in a CD4 or CD8 class. Log10-transformed breadth and depth values were compared by one-way ANOVA with Sidak's multiple comparisons tests. The clones in this table, taken by TCRdb from immuneACCESS, are in-frame only. Not every clone is retained; where verified, under half of the shortfall comes from an unresolved V gene, and the cause of the rest is unknown. Clonal size and the V and J genes are those of that table, whereas D and trimming came from the DNA. This sample is represented by about 97,000 clones; around nine tenths of them were singletons. In total, the top ten clones hold 6% to 8% of the sample.

Study-level results and caveats: No day 14 peak-response samples were available, so repertoires were characterized only after the peak T cell response. After two AZD1222 doses, both the breadth and the depth of spike-specific TCRs were significantly higher than at day 0 and than in MenACWY recipients. Epitopes outside the regions mutated in the B.1.351 and B.1.1.7 variants were reportedly recognized by nearly half of the unique spike-specific TCRs. Participants were mostly white British and included more females than males, and it was suggested by the authors that clonal diversity may have been underestimated. The 56-69-year group was small, and its depth increase did not reach significance, likely because of low power. The vaccine-associated CD4 TCRs covered the entire spike protein, and the dominant responses fell in regions 160-218 and 743-854. Conclusions about previously exposed vaccinees are limited, since just six AZD1222 recipients were seropositive for SARS-CoV-2 at baseline.

The sequence was obtained from an adult in good health. Sequenced here: peripheral blood, sampled on day 0 of AZD1222 vaccination.

The nucleotide sequence is TGTGCCAGCAGCGGCAAACCCAACTATGGCTACACCTTC. Its protein reads: CASSGKPNYGYTF. The sequence joins TRBV7-2 to TRBJ1-2; the D gene remains uncertain. The CDR3 runs 13 residues from the cysteine to the phenylalanine. Left in the record is the CDR3 DNA by itself, 39 bases read in frame from the first base. The germline V gene supplies CDR1 SGHTA and CDR2 FQGNSA. V sheds 5 bases and J sheds 2 bases, leaving 9 bases between their ends.